Listed below are T cell receptor beta chains from one sample, sequenced in a study of shared T cell receptors in the human thymus. TCRdb's copy holds only in-frame clones and misses some; the assay was immunoSEQ multiplex PCR. This sample has 600,000 to 900,000 clones, with approximately 83% found just once. The sample was also linked to a second study, of human thymus T cells.

Sequencing was done on a sample of thymocytes. The receptor source for this set is a girl in the first two years of life with a congenital heart defect. Each CDR3 is given with its conserved first and last residue. Each record gives: V gene, clone size, J gene, D gene, CDR3 protein, CDR3 DNA. D genes are given only for firm matches. Size values are once, few and many counts, or a class for expanded clones, and some rows have none.

TRBV7-2	NA	TRBJ1-2	TRBD1	CASSSQRTGEDGYTF	TGTGCCAGCAGCTCACAAAGGACAGGGGAGGATGGCTACACCTTC
TRBV7-8	NA	TRBJ1-2	NA	CASSLHRIYGYTF	TGTGCCAGCAGCTTACACAGGATCTATGGCTACACCTTC
TRBV5-6	once	TRBJ1-6	TRBD1	CASSVQGATYNSPLHF	TGTGCCAGCAGCGTACAGGGGGCCACCTATAATTCACCCCTCCACTTT
TRBV7-9	NA	TRBJ1-1	TRBD1	CASRSGTGVGSTEAFF	TGTGCCAGCAGGTCCGGGACAGGGGTTGGTAGCACTGAAGCTTTCTTT
TRBV5-1	NA	TRBJ1-3	TRBD1	CASSLQGAGNTIYF	TGCGCCAGCAGCTTACAGGGGGCTGGAAACACCATATATTTT
TRBV5-1	NA	TRBJ1-2	NA	CASSSGDRRIYGYTF	TGCGCCAGCAGCTCCGGAGACAGGAGGATCTATGGCTACACCTTC
TRBV4-3	NA	TRBJ2-5	TRBD2	CASSQGLGLAGGQQETQYF	TGCGCCAGCAGCCAAGGGCTGGGACTAGCGGGGGGGCAGCAGGAGACCCAGTACTTC
TRBV4-1	NA	TRBJ2-7	TRBD1	CASSQRLRDRVAYEQYF	TGCGCCAGCAGCCAAAGACTGAGGGACAGGGTAGCCTACGAGCAGTACTTC
TRBV4-3	NA	TRBJ1-3	NA	CASSHDSFSGGRGNTIYF	TGCGCCAGCAGCCATGATTCGTTCTCGGGGGGGCGGGGAAACACCATATATTTT
TRBV5-6	NA	TRBJ1-1	NA	CASSFFSGFTLNTEAFF	TGTGCCAGCAGCTTTTTTTCAGGGTTCACCTTGAACACTGAAGCTTTCTTT
TRBV7-9	NA	TRBJ2-7	NA	CASSPWPGEQYF	TGTGCCAGCAGCCCTTGGCCGGGGGAGCAGTACTTC
TRBV5-6	NA	TRBJ2-1	NA	CASSPGDPRVISYNEQFF	TGTGCCAGCAGCCCGGGGGACCCCCGGGTAATCTCCTACAATGAGCAGTTCTTC
TRBV11-2	NA	TRBJ1-1	NA	CASSLGGRTRINTEAFF	TGTGCCAGCAGCTTAGGGGGCAGGACGAGGATAAACACTGAAGCTTTCTTT
TRBV7-9	NA	TRBJ2-7	TRBD1	CASTKGQARNEQYF	TGTGCCAGCACAAAAGGACAGGCCAGGAACGAGCAGTACTTC
TRBV28	NA	TRBJ1-1	NA	CASSLHSNTEAFF	TGTGCCAGCAGCCTCCACTCGAACACTGAAGCTTTCTTT
TRBV28	NA	TRBJ1-2	NA	CASSCITRRGYTF	TGTGCCAGCAGTTGCATCACTCGGCGGGGCTACACCTTC
TRBV9	NA	TRBJ2-5	TRBD2	CASSVEELAGLSPQYF	TGTGCCAGCAGCGTAGAGGAACTAGCGGGGCTTAGTCCCCAGTACTTC
TRBV13	NA	TRBJ2-5	NA	CASSLGRVAQETQYF	TGTGCCAGCAGCTTAGGGAGGGTTGCCCAAGAGACCCAGTACTTC
TRBV27	NA	TRBJ1-1	NA	CASSCPSDKNTEAFF	TGTGCCAGCAGTTGTCCCTCGGACAAGAACACTGAAGCTTTCTTT
TRBV5-4	NA	TRBJ2-5	NA	CASSLAGLASQETQYF	TGTGCCAGCAGCTTGGCGGGACTGGCAAGCCAAGAGACCCAGTACTTC
TRBV30	NA	TRBJ1-1	NA	CAWSSTEENTEAFF	TGTGCCTGGAGTTCGACAGAAGAGAACACTGAAGCTTTCTTT
TRBV30	NA	TRBJ1-2	NA	CAWSVYWSLSYYGYTF	TGTGCCTGGAGTGTCTACTGGTCCCTCTCCTACTATGGCTACACCTTC
TRBV5-6	NA	TRBJ2-7	TRBD1	CASSFRRGYEQYF	TGTGCCAGCAGCTTCCGCAGGGGGTACGAGCAGTACTTC
TRBV9	once	TRBJ1-2	NA	CASSARTANYGYTF	TGTGCCAGCAGCGCCAGGACAGCTAACTATGGCTACACCTTC
TRBV9	NA	TRBJ1-2	TRBD1	CASSPGTAHPWANGYTF	TGTGCCAGCAGCCCGGGGACAGCCCACCCGTGGGCCAATGGCTACACCTTC
TRBV15	NA	TRBJ2-5	NA	CATSRDQRRWETQYF	TGTGCCACCAGCAGAGATCAGAGGCGTTGGGAGACCCAGTACTTC